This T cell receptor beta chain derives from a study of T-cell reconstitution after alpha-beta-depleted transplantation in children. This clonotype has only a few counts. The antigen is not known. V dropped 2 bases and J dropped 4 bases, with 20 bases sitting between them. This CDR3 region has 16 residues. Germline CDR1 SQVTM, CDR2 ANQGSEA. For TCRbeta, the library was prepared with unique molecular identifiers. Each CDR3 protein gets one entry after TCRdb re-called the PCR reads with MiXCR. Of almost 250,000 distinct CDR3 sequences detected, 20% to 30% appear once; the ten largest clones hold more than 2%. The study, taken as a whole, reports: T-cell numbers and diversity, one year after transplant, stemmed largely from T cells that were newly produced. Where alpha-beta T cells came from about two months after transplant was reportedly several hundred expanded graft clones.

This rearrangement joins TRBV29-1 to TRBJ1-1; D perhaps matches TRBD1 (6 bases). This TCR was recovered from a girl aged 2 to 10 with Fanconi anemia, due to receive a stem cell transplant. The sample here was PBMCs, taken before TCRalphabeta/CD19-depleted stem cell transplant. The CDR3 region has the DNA TGCAGCGTTGAACGGGGTGGGGGGCGACGAAGCACTGAAGCTTTCTTT. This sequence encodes CSVERGGGRRSTEAFF.